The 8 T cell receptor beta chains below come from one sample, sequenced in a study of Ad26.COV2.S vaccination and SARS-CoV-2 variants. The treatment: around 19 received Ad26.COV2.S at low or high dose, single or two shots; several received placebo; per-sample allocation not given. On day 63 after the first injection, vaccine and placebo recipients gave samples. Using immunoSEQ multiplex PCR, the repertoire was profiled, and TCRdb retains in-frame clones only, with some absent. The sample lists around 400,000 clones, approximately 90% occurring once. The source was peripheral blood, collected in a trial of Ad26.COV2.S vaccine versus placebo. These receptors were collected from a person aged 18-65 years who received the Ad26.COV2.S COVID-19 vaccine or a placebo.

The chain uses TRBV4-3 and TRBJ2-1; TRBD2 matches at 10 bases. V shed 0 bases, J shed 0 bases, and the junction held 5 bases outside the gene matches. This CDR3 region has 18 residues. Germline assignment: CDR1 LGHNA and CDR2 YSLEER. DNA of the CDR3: TGCGCCAGCAGCCAAGAGTTAGCGGGAGGATTCTCCTACAATGAGCAGTTCTTC. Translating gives CASSQELAGGFSYNEQFF.

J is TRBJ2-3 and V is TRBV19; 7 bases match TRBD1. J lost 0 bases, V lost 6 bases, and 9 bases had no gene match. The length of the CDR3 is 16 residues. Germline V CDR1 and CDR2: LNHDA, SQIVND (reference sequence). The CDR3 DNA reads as TGTGCCAGTAGCCAAAGGACAGGAACTAGCACAGATACGCAGTATTTT. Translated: CASSQRTGTSTDTQYF.

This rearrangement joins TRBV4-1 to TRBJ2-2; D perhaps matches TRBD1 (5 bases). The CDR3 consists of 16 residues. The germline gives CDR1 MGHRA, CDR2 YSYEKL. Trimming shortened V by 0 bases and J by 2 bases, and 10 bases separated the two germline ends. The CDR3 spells CASSQDDSANTGELFF. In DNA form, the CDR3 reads TGCGCCAGCAGCCAAGATGACAGCGCTAACACCGGGGAGCTGTTTTTT.

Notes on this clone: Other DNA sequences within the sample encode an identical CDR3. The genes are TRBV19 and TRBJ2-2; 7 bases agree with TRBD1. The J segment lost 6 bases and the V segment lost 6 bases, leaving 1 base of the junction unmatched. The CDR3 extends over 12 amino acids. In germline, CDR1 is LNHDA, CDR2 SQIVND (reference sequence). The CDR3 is CASSQGAGELFF. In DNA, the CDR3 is TGTGCCAGTAGCCAGGGGGCCGGGGAGCTGTTTTTT.

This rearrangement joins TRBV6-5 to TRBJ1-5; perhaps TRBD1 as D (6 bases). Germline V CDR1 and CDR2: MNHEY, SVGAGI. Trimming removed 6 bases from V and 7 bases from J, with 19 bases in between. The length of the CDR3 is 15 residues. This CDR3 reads CASSQGPGAEQPQHF. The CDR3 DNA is TGTGCCAGCAGCCAGGGTCCGGGGGCTGAACAGCCCCAGCATTTT.

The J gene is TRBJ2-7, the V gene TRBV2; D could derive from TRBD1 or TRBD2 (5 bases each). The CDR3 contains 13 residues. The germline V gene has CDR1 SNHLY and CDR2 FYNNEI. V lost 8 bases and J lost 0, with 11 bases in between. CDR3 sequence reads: CASRGDGSYEQYF. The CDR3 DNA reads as TGTGCCAGCCGAGGGGACGGCTCCTACGAGCAGTACTTC.

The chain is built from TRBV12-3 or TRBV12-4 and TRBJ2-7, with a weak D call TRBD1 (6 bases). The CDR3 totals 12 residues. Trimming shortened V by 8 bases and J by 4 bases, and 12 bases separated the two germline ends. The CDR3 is CASSRTAYEQYF. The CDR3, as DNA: TGTGCCAGCTCGCGGACAGCTTACGAGCAGTACTTC.

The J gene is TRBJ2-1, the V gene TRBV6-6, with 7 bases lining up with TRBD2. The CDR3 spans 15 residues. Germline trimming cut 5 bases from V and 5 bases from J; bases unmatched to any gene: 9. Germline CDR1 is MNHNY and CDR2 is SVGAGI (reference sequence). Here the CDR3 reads CASSGLVEGHNEQFF. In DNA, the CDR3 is TGTGCCAGCAGTGGACTAGTCGAAGGGCACAATGAGCAGTTCTTC.